This is a list of T cell receptor beta chains from one sample in a study of blood T cell repertoires in COVID-19. Clones were read by immunoSEQ multiplex PCR, and TCRdb kept only the in-frame ones, dropping some. This sample yields under 200,000 clones, of which roughly nine tenths are seen a single time; 0.5% to 0.65% belongs to the top ten. Sequencing was carried out using peripheral blood. Receptors originate from a man aged 45-60 years with acute or convalescent COVID-19. CDR3s include the opening cysteine and the closing phenylalanine or tryptophan. D genes are given only for firm matches. Clone size appears in some rows only: once, few, many, or a class for an expanded clone.

V	size	D	J	CDR3	DNA
TRBV10-3	NA	NA	TRBJ2-7	CAISEGEANLEQYF	TGTGCCATCAGTGAAGGAGAAGCAAATCTCGAGCAGTACTTC
TRBV7-3	NA	NA	TRBJ2-1	CASSLRGNEQFF	TGTGCCAGCAGCTTAAGAGGCAATGAGCAGTTCTTC
TRBV18	NA	TRBD1	TRBJ1-5	CASSLQRQGGNQPQHF	TGTGCCAGCTCACTCCAAAGACAGGGGGGCAATCAGCCCCAGCATTTT
TRBV6-2/TRBV6-3	NA	NA	TRBJ2-1	CASSYHPPRGDEQFF	TGTGCCAGCAGTTACCACCCCCCACGCGGGGATGAGCAGTTCTTC
TRBV7-6	once	NA	TRBJ1-3	CASSSGQSSGNTIYF	TGTGCCAGCAGCTCAGGACAGTCCTCTGGAAACACCATATATTTT
TRBV18	NA	NA	TRBJ1-6	CASSPGWGGSNSPLHF	TGTGCCAGCTCACCCGGGTGGGGGGGGAGTAATTCACCCCTCCACTTT
TRBV5-4	NA	TRBD2	TRBJ2-5	CASSLGNPSGEETQYF	TGTGCCAGCAGCTTGGGGAATCCTAGCGGGGAAGAGACCCAGTACTTC
TRBV7-2	NA	TRBD1	TRBJ2-4	CASSLATGTGKNIQYF	TGTGCCAGCAGCTTAGCGACGGGGACAGGAAAAAACATTCAGTACTTC
TRBV27	NA	TRBD1	TRBJ1-5	CASSYGTGSNQPQHF	TGTGCCAGCAGCTATGGGACAGGGTCAAATCAGCCCCAGCATTTT
TRBV18	NA	TRBD1	TRBJ2-5	CASSRDRAETQYF	TGTGCCAGCTCACGAGACAGGGCTGAGACCCAGTACTTC
TRBV6-5	NA	NA	TRBJ1-6	CASSYSGATRSPLHF	TGTGCCAGCAGTTACTCCGGGGCGACTAGGTCACCCCTCCACTTT
TRBV19	NA	TRBD2	TRBJ2-2	CASSEFPGLAGYTGELFF	TGTGCTAGTAGTGAGTTCCCGGGACTAGCGGGGTACACCGGGGAGCTGTTTTTT
TRBV7-9	NA	NA	TRBJ1-3	CASSLQGNTIYF	TGTGCCAGCAGCCTACAGGGAAACACCATATATTTT
TRBV5-6	NA	TRBD1	TRBJ1-2	CASSPQPGRGVNYGYTF	TGTGCCAGCAGCCCCCAGCCCGGCAGGGGGGTTAACTATGGCTACACCTTC
TRBV7-3	NA	TRBD2	TRBJ2-3	CASSPRGSGGASTQYF	TGTGCCAGCAGCCCCCGGGGCAGCGGGGGGGCGTCGACGCAGTATTTT
TRBV11-2	NA	NA	TRBJ1-1	CASSLVQVNTEAFF	TGTGCCAGCAGCTTAGTTCAGGTGAACACTGAAGCTTTCTTT
TRBV9	NA	NA	TRBJ2-2	CASSLKLKSNTGELFF	TGTGCCAGCAGCCTAAAACTCAAATCGAACACCGGGGAGCTGTTTTTT
TRBV24-1	NA	NA	TRBJ2-6	CATSSGSPGANVLTF	TGTGCCACCAGTTCAGGGTCGCCTGGGGCCAACGTCCTGACTTTC
TRBV3-1/TRBV3-2	NA	TRBD2	TRBJ2-2	CASSNPSGRFTGELFF	TGTGCCAGCAGCAACCCTAGCGGGCGGTTCACCGGGGAGCTGTTTTTT
TRBV7-2	NA	NA	TRBJ1-2	CASSLSNQGYGYTF	TGTGCCAGCAGCTTATCTAACCAGGGATATGGCTACACCTTC
TRBV5-4	once	TRBD1	TRBJ2-5	CASSYGALDREGETQYF	TGTGCCAGCAGCTATGGCGCTTTGGACAGGGAAGGAGAGACCCAGTACTTC
TRBV19	few	NA	TRBJ1-5	CASSISWGDQPQHF	TGTGCCAGTAGTATAAGCTGGGGGGATCAGCCCCAGCATTTT
TRBV9	few	TRBD1	TRBJ1-2	CASSPGGQDYYGYTF	TGTGCCAGCAGCCCAGGGGGACAGGATTACTATGGCTACACCTTC
TRBV28	NA	TRBD2	TRBJ2-1	CASRSGTSRTIGNEQFF	TGTGCCAGCAGGTCCGGGACTAGCAGAACAATTGGCAATGAGCAGTTCTTC